The next 8 T cell receptor beta chains were all read from a single sample in a study of blood T cell repertoires in COVID-19. This table comes from immunoSEQ multiplex PCR, and its TCRdb copy is limited to in-frame clones, with some not included. In the table there are about 270,000 clones, 70% to 90% of which are singletons. The sequenced sample consisted of peripheral blood. These receptors all stem from a woman in her seventies with COVID-19, enrolled during active disease.

V and J are TRBV7-8 and TRBJ2-5; weak D call: TRBD2 (6 bases). This CDR3 region has 16 residues. CDR1 is SGHVS, CDR2 FQNEAQ, per germline. V lost 4 bases and J 4 bases, leaving 19 bases between the germline ends. CDR3 loop: CASSSGGAPGGETQYF. The CDR3 nucleotides read TGTGCCAGCAGCTCCGGTGGGGCCCCCGGGGGAGAGACCCAGTACTTC.

This clone showed up just a few times. V usage is TRBV5-1 and J usage is TRBJ2-7, with D possibly being TRBD1 (5 bases). CDR3 length: 12 residues. Germline V gene data show CDR1 as SGHRS and CDR2 as YFSETQ. V lost 3 bases, J lost 6 bases, and 10 bases lay in between. The CDR3 spells CASSYDRREQYF. CDR3 bases: TGCGCCAGCAGCTATGACAGACGCGAGCAGTACTTC.

This chain joins TRBV2 and TRBJ2-7; weak D call: TRBD1 (5 bases). In germline, CDR1 is SNHLY, CDR2 FYNNEI. This CDR3 is built from 11 residues. V was trimmed by 8 bases and J by 3 bases, leaving 8 bases between them. The CDR3 DNA follows: TGTGCCAGCGGACAATACTACGAGCAGTACTTC. Amino acid sequence: CASGQYYEQYF.

The rearrangement links TRBV28 to TRBJ2-7; TRBD2 is a possible D gene (6 bases). The CDR3 spans 14 residues. Germline V lookup: CDR1 MDHEN, CDR2 SYDVKM. Between the trimmed V and J ends, which lost 5 bases and 6 bases, there was a span of 17 bases. The CDR3 DNA is TGTGCCAGCAGTCACCGCGGGGAGGTAGGCGAGCAGTACTTC. It encodes CASSHRGEVGEQYF. The variable domain in full, completed from reference TRBV28 and TRBJ2-7, reads DVKVTQSSRYLVKRTGEKVFLECVQDMDHENMFWYRQDPGLGLRLIYFSYDVKMKEKGDIPEGYSVSREKKERFSLILESASTNQTSMYLCASSHRGEVGEQYFGPGTRLTVT.

This chain joins TRBV11-2 and TRBJ1-5, with D unclear. Germline lookup yields CDR1 SGHAT and CDR2 FQNNGV. This CDR3 has 17 amino acids. Between the trimmed V and J ends, which lost 0 bases and 7 bases, there was a span of 19 bases. CDR3 amino acids: CASSLDGPRSRVQPQHF. CDR3 sequence (DNA): TGTGCCAGCAGCTTAGATGGGCCAAGGTCGCGAGTGCAGCCCCAGCATTTT. The full variable domain, rest sourced from reference TRBV11-2 and TRBJ1-5, is EAGVAQSPRYKIIEKRQSVAFWCNPISGHATLYWYQQILGQGPKLLIQFQNNGVVDDSQLPKDRFSAERLKGVDSTLKIQPAKLEDSAVYLCASSLDGPRSRVQPQHFGDGTRLSIL.

CDR3 amino acids: CASSPQGAETQYF. CDR3 in DNA: TGTGCCAGCAGCCCACAGGGGGCTGAGACCCAGTACTTC. The chain joins TRBV7-9 to TRBJ2-5, with 9 positions matching TRBD1. The V segment lost 5 bases and the J segment 5 bases; nucleotides outside the gene matches: 3. Germline-derived CDR1 and CDR2 are SEHNR and FQNEAQ (reference sequence). This CDR3 has 13 amino acids.

This chain connects TRBV10-3 to TRBJ1-4; 7 nucleotides align to TRBD1. The germline V gene encodes CDR1 ENHRY and CDR2 SYGVKD. Trimming removed 4 bases from V and 2 bases from J; junction bases left unmatched: 13. The CDR3 has 18 residues. The CDR3 bases are TGTGCCATCAGTGTATCCTTGGGGCCAGGGGGGACTAATGAAAAACTGTTTTTT. This translates into CAISVSLGPGGTNEKLFF.

The chain uses TRBV19 and TRBJ1-5, with TRBD1 identical over 9 bases. J lost 7 bases, V lost 2 bases, and 3 bases had no gene match. Per germline, CDR1 LNHDA and CDR2 SQIVND (reference sequence). This CDR3 spans 14 amino acids. Here the CDR3 reads CASSITGGWQPQHF. DNA of the CDR3: TGTGCCAGTAGTATAACAGGGGGCTGGCAGCCCCAGCATTTT.